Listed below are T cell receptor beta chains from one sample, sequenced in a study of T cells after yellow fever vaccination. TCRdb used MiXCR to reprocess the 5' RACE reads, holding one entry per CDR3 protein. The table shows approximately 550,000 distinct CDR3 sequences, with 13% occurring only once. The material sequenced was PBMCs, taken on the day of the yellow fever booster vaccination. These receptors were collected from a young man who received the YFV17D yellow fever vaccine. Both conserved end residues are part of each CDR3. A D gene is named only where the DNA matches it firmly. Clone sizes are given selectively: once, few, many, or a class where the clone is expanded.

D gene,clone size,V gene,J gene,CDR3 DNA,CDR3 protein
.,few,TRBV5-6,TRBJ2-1,TGTGCCAGCAGCTTGGGACAGGGACTACCATACAATGAGCAGTTCTTC,CASSLGQGLPYNEQFF
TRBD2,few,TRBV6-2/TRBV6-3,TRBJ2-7,TGTGCCAGCAGGTCGGGGCGGGAGTATTACGAGCAGTACTTC,CASRSGREYYEQYF
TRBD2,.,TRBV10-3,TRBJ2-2,TGTGCCATCAGTTTAACTAGCGGGAGTAGCACCGGGGAGCTGTTTTTT,CAISLTSGSSTGELFF
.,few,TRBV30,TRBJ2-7,TGTGCCTTGGACTTAAAGGGCGCCTACGAGCAGTACTTC,CALDLKGAYEQYF
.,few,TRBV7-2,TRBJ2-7,TGTGCCAGCAGCTTCAGCGGGCAAAAAACCTACGAGCAGTACTTC,CASSFSGQKTYEQYF
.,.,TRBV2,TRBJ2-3,TGTGCCAGCAGTACCTCCCGGGAGGGGGCCGACACAGATACGCAGTATTTT,CASSTSREGADTDTQYF
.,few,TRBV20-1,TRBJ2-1,TGCAGTGCTAGGGAGACTCCCCAATCCTATGAGCAGTTCTTC,CSARETPQSYEQFF
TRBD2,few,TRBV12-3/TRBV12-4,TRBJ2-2,TGTGCCAGCAGTGAACTAGCGGGAGCGAACACCGGGGAGCTGTTTTTT,CASSELAGANTGELFF
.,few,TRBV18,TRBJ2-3,TGTGCCAGCTCACAATCCCAGGGCCGCAGGGGAGATACGCAGTATTTT,CASSQSQGRRGDTQYF
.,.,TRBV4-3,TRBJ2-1,TGCGCCAGCAGCCCCCCCGGGAGCCGAGCGGGTGAGCAGTTCTTC,CASSPPGSRAGEQFF
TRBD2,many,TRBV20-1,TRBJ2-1,TGCAGTGCTAGAGATGCGGCCGGGACTAGCGGGAATGAGCAGTTCTTC,CSARDAAGTSGNEQFF
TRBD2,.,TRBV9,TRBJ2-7,TGTGCCAGCAGCGTGAAATCTACCGGGAGGTACTACGAGCAGTACTTC,CASSVKSTGRYYEQYF
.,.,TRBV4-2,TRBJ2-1,TGTGCCAGCAGCCAAGATTGGGAGCAGTTCTTC,CASSQDWEQFF
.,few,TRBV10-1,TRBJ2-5,TGCGCCAGCAGTGAGTCAGGGTCCCCGACCCAGTACTTC,CASSESGSPTQYF
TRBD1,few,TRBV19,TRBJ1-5,TGTGCCAGTAGCGACAGGGCTTCGGGTCAGCCCCAGCATTTT,CASSDRASGQPQHF
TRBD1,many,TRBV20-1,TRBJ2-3,TGCAGTGTCTGGACAGGGGGCAGACTAGCTGATACGCAGTATTTT,CSVWTGGRLADTQYF
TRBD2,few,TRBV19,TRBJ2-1,TGTGCCAGTAGCTCGGCCAGCGGGGTTGAGCAGTTCTTC,CASSSASGVEQFF
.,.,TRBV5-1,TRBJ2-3,TGCGCCAGCAGCTTGGGGCCCCAGGGTACATCTAGCACAGATACGCAGTATTTT,CASSLGPQGTSSTDTQYF
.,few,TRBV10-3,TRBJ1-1,TGTGCCACTGGTCGGGGGACCCAGAACACTGAAGCTTTCTTT,CATGRGTQNTEAFF
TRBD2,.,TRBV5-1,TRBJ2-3,TGCGCCAGCAAGAGACTAGCGGGCCCAGATACGCAGTATTTT,CASKRLAGPDTQYF
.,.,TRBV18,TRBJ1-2,TGCGCCAGCTCACCCCGGGGCAGCGACTATGGCTACACCTTC,CASSPRGSDYGYTF
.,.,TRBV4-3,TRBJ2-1,TGCGCCAGCAGCCCGCCGGGACTTCGCTACAATGAGCAGTTCTTC,CASSPPGLRYNEQFF
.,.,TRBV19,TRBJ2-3,TGTGCCAGTAGTATGGGGCTAGATACGCAGTATTTT,CASSMGLDTQYF
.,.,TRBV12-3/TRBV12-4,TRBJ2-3,TGTGCCAGTGGCAGGGGTTCGGCAGATACGCAGTATTTT,CASGRGSADTQYF
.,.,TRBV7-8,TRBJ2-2,TGTGCCAGCAGCTCGGAGGTCGGGGAGCTGTTTTTT,CASSSEVGELFF
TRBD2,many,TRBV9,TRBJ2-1,TGTGCCAGCAGCGTAGCCGGGACTAGCGATGAGCAGTTCTTC,CASSVAGTSDEQFF
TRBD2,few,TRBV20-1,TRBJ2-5,TGCAGTGCTAGAGACGTCCCTAGCGGGAGGGCGGGAAAAGAGACCCAGTACTTC,CSARDVPSGRAGKETQYF
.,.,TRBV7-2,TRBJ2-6,TGTGCCAGCAGCCCGGTGGCAGTCTCTGGGGCCAACGTCCTGACTTTC,CASSPVAVSGANVLTF
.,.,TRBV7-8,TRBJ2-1,TGTGCCAGCAGCCTATCAAAGTTCTTC,CASSLSKFF
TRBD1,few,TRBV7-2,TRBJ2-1,TGTGCCAGCAGCGCGTCCCGGGACAGCCCTAAGGTCTTC,CASSASRDSPKVF
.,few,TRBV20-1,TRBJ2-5,TGCAGTGCTAGGTCCTCGGCGAAGGAGACCCAGTACTTC,CSARSSAKETQYF
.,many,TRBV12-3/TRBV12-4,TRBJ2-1,TGTGCCAGCAGTTTTCGGGGGAGCTCCTACAATGAGCAGTTCTTC,CASSFRGSSYNEQFF
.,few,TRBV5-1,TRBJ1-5,TGCGCCAGCAGCTTGGAACCGGGGGCGTCGGTTCAGCCCCAGCATTTT,CASSLEPGASVQPQHF
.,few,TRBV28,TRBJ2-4,TGTGCCAGCAGCGCCGGACGGCACATTCAGTACTTC,CASSAGRHIQYF
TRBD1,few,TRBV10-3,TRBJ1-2,TGTGCCATCAGTGTCGGGACAGGGAAGGACTATGGCTACACCTTC,CAISVGTGKDYGYTF
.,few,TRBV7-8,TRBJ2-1,TGTGCCAGCAGCCCCGAGGGGAACTACAATGAGCAGTTCTTC,CASSPEGNYNEQFF
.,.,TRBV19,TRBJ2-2,TGTGCCAGTAGTCCTCAGGGGTCCGCCGGGGAGCTGTTTTTT,CASSPQGSAGELFF
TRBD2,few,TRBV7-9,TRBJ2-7,TGTGCCAGCAGCCCTACTAGCGGGAGGCCCTACGAGCAGTACTTC,CASSPTSGRPYEQYF
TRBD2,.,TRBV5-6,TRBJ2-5,TGTGCCAGCAGCTTGAAGGGACTAGTTATTATGACCCAGTACTTC,CASSLKGLVIMTQYF
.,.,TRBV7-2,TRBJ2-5,TGTGCCAGCAGCTTAAACCCGGGCCCTGAGACCCAGTACTTC,CASSLNPGPETQYF
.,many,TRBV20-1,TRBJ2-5,TGCAGTGCTAGGAACGCGGGAAGTCAAGAGACCCAGTACTTC,CSARNAGSQETQYF
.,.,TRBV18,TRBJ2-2,TGTGCCAGCTCACCGAGGGCGGAATTTACTGGGGAGCTGTTTTTT,CASSPRAEFTGELFF